One T cell receptor (beta chain) is described in this entry. These data come from a study of cytomegalovirus exposure and HLA in healthy donors. The CDR3 sequence is 14 residues long. V shed 4 bases, J shed 1 base, and the junction held 1 base outside the gene matches. CDR1 and CDR2 (germline): SGHNT, YYREEE (reference sequence). PCR used 60 Vbeta primers and 13 Jbeta primers. The assay was immunoSEQ multiplex PCR, and TCRdb's table has in-frame clones only and misses some. The data contain roughly 62,000 clones, under 80% of them singletons. The sample comprised PBMCs. The TCR was taken from a woman in her thirties in good health and CMV-seronegative. V is TRBV5-4 and J is TRBJ2-2; 7 nucleotides match TRBD2. CDR3 in DNA: TGTGCCAGCAGCCTAGCGGAGAACACCGGGGAGCTGTTTTTT. Residues: CASSLAENTGELFF.